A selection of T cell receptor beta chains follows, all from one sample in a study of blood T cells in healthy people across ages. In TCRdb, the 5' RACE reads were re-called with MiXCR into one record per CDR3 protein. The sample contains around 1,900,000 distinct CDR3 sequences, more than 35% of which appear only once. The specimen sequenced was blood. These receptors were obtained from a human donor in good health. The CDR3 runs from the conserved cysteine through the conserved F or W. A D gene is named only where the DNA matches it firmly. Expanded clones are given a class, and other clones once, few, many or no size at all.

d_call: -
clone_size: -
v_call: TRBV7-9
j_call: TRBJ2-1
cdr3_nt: TGTGCCAGCAGGTCCGGGACCGTACACAATGAGCAGTTCTTC
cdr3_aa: CASRSGTVHNEQFF

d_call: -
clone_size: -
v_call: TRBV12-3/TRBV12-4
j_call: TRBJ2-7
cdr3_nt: TGTGCCAGCAGCCGGACAGCAGGCTCCTACGAGCAGTACTTC
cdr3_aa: CASSRTAGSYEQYF

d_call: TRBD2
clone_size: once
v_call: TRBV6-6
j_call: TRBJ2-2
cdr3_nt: TGTGCCACACTAGCGGGGGGGAACACCGGGGAGCTGTTTTTT
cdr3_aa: CATLAGGNTGELFF

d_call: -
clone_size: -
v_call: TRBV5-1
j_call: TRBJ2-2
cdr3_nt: TGCGCCAGCAGCTTGGATGGCGGCGGGGAGCTGTTTTTT
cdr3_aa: CASSLDGGGELFF

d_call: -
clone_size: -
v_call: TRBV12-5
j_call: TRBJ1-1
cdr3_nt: TGTGCTAGTGGTTTACGAGGTGACACTGAAACTTTCTTT
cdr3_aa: CASGLRGDTETFF

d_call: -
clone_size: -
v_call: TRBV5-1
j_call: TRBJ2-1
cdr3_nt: TGCGCCAGCAGCTTGGTTGACCTGTACAATGAGCAGTTCTTC
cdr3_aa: CASSLVDLYNEQFF

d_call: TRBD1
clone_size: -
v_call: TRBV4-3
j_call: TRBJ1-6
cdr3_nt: TGCGCCAGCAGCCAAGAGACAGGGCCAAGCTCCTATAATTCACCCCTCCACTTT
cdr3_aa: CASSQETGPSSYNSPLHF

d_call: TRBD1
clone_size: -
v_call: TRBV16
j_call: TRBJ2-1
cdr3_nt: TGTGCCAGCAGCCCACGGGACAGGGGGCAGAATGAGCAGTTCTTC
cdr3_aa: CASSPRDRGQNEQFF

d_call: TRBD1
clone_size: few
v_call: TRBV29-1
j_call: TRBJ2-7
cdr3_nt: TGCAGCGTTGTGAACAGGGGGGTATCCTACGAGCAGTACTTC
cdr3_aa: CSVVNRGVSYEQYF

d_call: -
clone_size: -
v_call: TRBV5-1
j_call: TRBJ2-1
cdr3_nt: TGCGCCAGCAGCTTGTTGGGACCCCCTTTAATCGATGAGCAGTTCTTC
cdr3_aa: CASSLLGPPLIDEQFF

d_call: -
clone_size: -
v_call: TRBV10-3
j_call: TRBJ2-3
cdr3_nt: TGTGCCAGCAGTGAAGTTGGGTGGGATACGCAGTATTTT
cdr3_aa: CASSEVGWDTQYF

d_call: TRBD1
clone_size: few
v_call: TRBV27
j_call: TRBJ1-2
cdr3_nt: TGTGCCAGCAAGGAGGCAGGGGGCGATTACTATGGCTACACCTTC
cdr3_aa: CASKEAGGDYYGYTF

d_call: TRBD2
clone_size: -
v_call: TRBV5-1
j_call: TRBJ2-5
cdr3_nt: TGTGCCAGCCGGGGGGGGAAAGAGACCCAGTACTTC
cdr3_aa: CASRGGKETQYF

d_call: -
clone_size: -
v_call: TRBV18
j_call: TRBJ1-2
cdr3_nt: TGTGCCAGCTCACCACCCAATCAGGGAGCTACGGGCTACACCTTC
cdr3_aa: CASSPPNQGATGYTF

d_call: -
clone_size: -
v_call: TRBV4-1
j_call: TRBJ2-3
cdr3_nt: TGCGCCAGCAGCCAAGATCCAGTAAGGGTAGAAGTCCCAGATACGCAGTATTTT
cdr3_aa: CASSQDPVRVEVPDTQYF